This is a list of T cell receptor beta chains from one sample in a study of OX40 agonist ivuxolimab in advanced cancers. Sequencing used immunoSEQ multiplex PCR; TCRdb keeps in-frame clones, though not all of them. Here the sample spans roughly 76,000 clones, 88% being singletons. Specimen: CD4+ or CD8+ T cells sorted from blood, collected in a trial of the OX40 agonist ivuxolimab. Receptors originate from an adult with an advanced solid tumor such as melanoma, head and neck, liver or kidney cancer. CDR3s include the opening cysteine and the closing phenylalanine or tryptophan. Fields, in order: J gene, D gene, CDR3 length, clone size, V gene, CDR3 protein, CDR3 DNA. A D gene is named only where the DNA matches it firmly. The listing skips clone size in some rows; elsewhere it reads once, few, many or a size class.

j_call: TRBJ2-1
d_call: -
cdr3_length: 14
clone_size: -
v_call: TRBV6-6
cdr3_aa: CASSYERLDNEQFF
cdr3_nt: TGTGCCAGCAGTTACGAGCGACTAGACAATGAGCAGTTCTTC

j_call: TRBJ2-5
d_call: -
cdr3_length: 14
clone_size: -
v_call: TRBV18
cdr3_aa: CASSTAALQETQYF
cdr3_nt: TGTGCCAGCTCAACAGCCGCCCTCCAAGAGACCCAGTACTTC

j_call: TRBJ2-7
d_call: -
cdr3_length: 17
clone_size: -
v_call: TRBV5-1
cdr3_aa: CASSLPTEVKNSYEQYF
cdr3_nt: TGCGCCAGCAGCTTGCCCACCGAGGTCAAGAACTCCTACGAGCAGTACTTC

j_call: TRBJ2-5
d_call: -
cdr3_length: 16
clone_size: -
v_call: TRBV11-3
cdr3_aa: CASSLGAYRVQETQYF
cdr3_nt: TGTGCCAGCAGCTTAGGGGCCTACAGGGTGCAAGAGACCCAGTACTTC

j_call: TRBJ1-5
d_call: -
cdr3_length: 14
clone_size: few
v_call: TRBV6-1
cdr3_aa: CASRGPLSNQPQHF
cdr3_nt: TGTGCCAGCCGCGGACCTCTGAGCAATCAGCCCCAGCATTTT

j_call: TRBJ2-1
d_call: TRBD2
cdr3_length: 16
clone_size: -
v_call: TRBV19
cdr3_aa: CASSPTTSGRYNEQFF
cdr3_nt: TGTGCCAGTAGTCCAACGACTAGCGGAAGATACAATGAGCAGTTCTTC

j_call: TRBJ2-2
d_call: TRBD1
cdr3_length: 17
clone_size: -
v_call: TRBV4-1
cdr3_aa: CASSQDRRTGTTGELFF
cdr3_nt: TGCGCCAGCAGCCAAGATCGAAGGACAGGCACAACCGGGGAGCTGTTTTTT

j_call: TRBJ1-1
d_call: -
cdr3_length: 14
clone_size: -
v_call: TRBV5-1
cdr3_aa: CASSWGPMNTEAFF
cdr3_nt: TGCGCCAGCAGCTGGGGACCGATGAACACTGAAGCTTTCTTT

j_call: TRBJ1-6
d_call: TRBD1
cdr3_length: 15
clone_size: -
v_call: TRBV6-6
cdr3_aa: CASRATGGENSPLHF
cdr3_nt: TGTGCCAGCAGAGCTACAGGGGGGGAGAATTCACCCCTCCACTTT

j_call: TRBJ1-2
d_call: -
cdr3_length: 14
clone_size: -
v_call: TRBV5-6
cdr3_aa: CASSLDVGTRGYTF
cdr3_nt: TGTGCCAGCAGCTTGGATGTGGGGACTCGTGGCTACACCTTC

j_call: TRBJ2-7
d_call: TRBD2
cdr3_length: 13
clone_size: -
v_call: TRBV10-2
cdr3_aa: CASRLAGGVEQYF
cdr3_nt: TGCGCCAGCAGACTAGCGGGAGGGGTAGAGCAGTACTTC

j_call: TRBJ2-3
d_call: TRBD1
cdr3_length: 16
clone_size: -
v_call: TRBV5-1
cdr3_aa: CASSSGQVRGTDTQYF
cdr3_nt: TGCGCCAGCAGCTCGGGACAGGTGAGGGGCACAGATACGCAGTATTTT

j_call: TRBJ2-5
d_call: -
cdr3_length: 17
clone_size: -
v_call: TRBV4-1
cdr3_aa: CASSRGTGTREMETQYF
cdr3_nt: TGCGCCAGCAGCCGGGGAACCGGGACAAGGGAGATGGAGACCCAGTACTTC

j_call: TRBJ2-3
d_call: -
cdr3_length: 13
clone_size: -
v_call: TRBV28
cdr3_aa: CASSRDWSDTQYF
cdr3_nt: TGTGCCAGCAGCCGAGACTGGTCAGATACGCAGTATTTT

j_call: TRBJ1-1
d_call: -
cdr3_length: 13
clone_size: -
v_call: TRBV29-1
cdr3_aa: CSVERSMNTEAFF
cdr3_nt: TGCAGCGTTGAACGCAGCATGAACACTGAAGCTTTCTTT

j_call: TRBJ2-1
d_call: TRBD2
cdr3_length: 16
clone_size: -
v_call: TRBV5-1
cdr3_aa: CASSLAAGDSYNEQFF
cdr3_nt: TGCGCCAGCAGCTTGGCAGCGGGAGACTCCTACAATGAGCAGTTCTTC

j_call: TRBJ2-7
d_call: -
cdr3_length: 18
clone_size: -
v_call: TRBV7-6
cdr3_aa: CASSLSYVGDGNSYEQYF
cdr3_nt: TGTGCCAGCAGCTTATCTTACGTAGGGGACGGGAACTCCTACGAGCAGTACTTC

j_call: TRBJ2-5
d_call: TRBD2
cdr3_length: 16
clone_size: -
v_call: TRBV5-1
cdr3_aa: CASSLGATSGSETQYF
cdr3_nt: TGCGCCAGCAGCTTGGGGGCGACTAGCGGGAGTGAGACCCAGTACTTC

j_call: TRBJ1-2
d_call: -
cdr3_length: 15
clone_size: -
v_call: TRBV18
cdr3_aa: CASSPPTGINYGYTF
cdr3_nt: TGTGCCAGCTCACCACCAACAGGGATTAACTATGGCTACACCTTC

j_call: TRBJ2-2
d_call: TRBD2
cdr3_length: 15
clone_size: -
v_call: TRBV30
cdr3_aa: CAWSGTSGNTGELFF
cdr3_nt: TGTGCCTGGAGCGGGACTAGCGGTAACACCGGGGAGCTGTTTTTT

j_call: TRBJ1-6
d_call: -
cdr3_length: 19
clone_size: -
v_call: TRBV28
cdr3_aa: CASSLRQGGYSFYNSPLHF
cdr3_nt: TGTGCCAGCAGTTTAAGGCAGGGAGGTTACTCCTTCTATAATTCACCCCTCCACTTT

j_call: TRBJ1-1
d_call: -
cdr3_length: 14
clone_size: -
v_call: TRBV5-1
cdr3_aa: CASSSREINTEAFF
cdr3_nt: TGCGCCAGCAGCTCCCGGGAAATAAACACTGAAGCTTTCTTT

j_call: TRBJ2-3
d_call: TRBD2
cdr3_length: 15
clone_size: -
v_call: TRBV18
cdr3_aa: CASSPLAGRTDTQYF
cdr3_nt: TGTGCCAGCTCACCATTAGCGGGACGTACAGATACGCAGTATTTT

j_call: TRBJ2-5
d_call: TRBD2
cdr3_length: 15
clone_size: -
v_call: TRBV5-1
cdr3_aa: CASSLNLAGKGTQYF
cdr3_nt: TGCGCCAGCAGCTTGAATCTAGCGGGAAAAGGGACCCAGTACTTC

j_call: TRBJ1-3
d_call: -
cdr3_length: 12
clone_size: -
v_call: TRBV25-1
cdr3_aa: CASSDPGNTIYF
cdr3_nt: TGTGCCAGCAGTGATCCTGGAAACACCATATATTTT

j_call: TRBJ2-7
d_call: -
cdr3_length: 16
clone_size: -
v_call: TRBV7-6
cdr3_aa: CASSPSSTRTPYEQYF
cdr3_nt: TGTGCCAGCAGCCCAAGCTCGACTAGAACCCCCTACGAGCAGTACTTC

j_call: TRBJ2-7
d_call: TRBD2
cdr3_length: 16
clone_size: -
v_call: TRBV9
cdr3_aa: CASSVTGLAGVYEQYF
cdr3_nt: TGTGCCAGCAGCGTAACGGGACTAGCGGGAGTCTACGAGCAGTACTTC

j_call: TRBJ2-7
d_call: -
cdr3_length: 11
clone_size: -
v_call: TRBV20-1
cdr3_aa: CSALFNYEQYF
cdr3_nt: TGCAGTGCTTTATTTAACTACGAGCAGTACTTC

j_call: TRBJ2-2
d_call: TRBD2
cdr3_length: 14
clone_size: -
v_call: TRBV28
cdr3_aa: CASTTSRDTGELFF
cdr3_nt: TGTGCCAGCACGACTAGCCGAGACACCGGGGAGCTGTTTTTT

j_call: TRBJ1-5
d_call: -
cdr3_length: 16
clone_size: -
v_call: TRBV21-1
cdr3_aa: CASSYSDRYSNQPQHF
cdr3_nt: TGTGCCAGCAGCTACTCGGACAGATATAGCAATCAGCCCCAGCATTTT

j_call: TRBJ1-2
d_call: TRBD1
cdr3_length: 15
clone_size: -
v_call: TRBV2
cdr3_aa: CASSAGGTGIYGYTF
cdr3_nt: TGTGCCAGCAGTGCGGGGGGGACAGGGATATATGGCTACACCTTC

j_call: TRBJ2-1
d_call: -
cdr3_length: 14
clone_size: -
v_call: TRBV11-1
cdr3_aa: CASSLQGQNNEQFF
cdr3_nt: TGTGCCAGCAGCTTGCAAGGCCAAAACAATGAGCAGTTCTTC

j_call: TRBJ2-3
d_call: -
cdr3_length: 15
clone_size: -
v_call: TRBV7-3
cdr3_aa: CASSLAPVSADTQYF
cdr3_nt: TGTGCCAGCAGCTTAGCACCAGTCTCGGCAGATACGCAGTATTTT

j_call: TRBJ2-7
d_call: -
cdr3_length: 14
clone_size: -
v_call: TRBV21-1
cdr3_aa: CASSKGGSPYEQYF
cdr3_nt: TGTGCCAGCAGCAAAGGGGGAAGCCCCTACGAGCAGTACTTC

j_call: TRBJ1-2
d_call: -
cdr3_length: 14
clone_size: -
v_call: TRBV7-2
cdr3_aa: CASSLVTASSGYTF
cdr3_nt: TGTGCCAGCAGCTTAGTAACAGCTTCTAGTGGCTACACCTTC

j_call: TRBJ2-1
d_call: -
cdr3_length: 13
clone_size: -
v_call: TRBV7-9
cdr3_aa: CASSLLIGDEQFF
cdr3_nt: TGTGCCAGCAGCTTACTTATTGGGGATGAGCAGTTCTTC

j_call: TRBJ2-1
d_call: TRBD2
cdr3_length: 16
clone_size: -
v_call: TRBV4-2
cdr3_aa: CASSQDPSGNYNEQFF
cdr3_nt: TGTGCCAGCAGCCAAGATCCTAGCGGGAACTACAATGAGCAGTTCTTC

j_call: TRBJ1-1
d_call: -
cdr3_length: 16
clone_size: once
v_call: TRBV18
cdr3_aa: CASSPRVGGENAEAFF
cdr3_nt: TGTGCCAGCTCACCACGGGTCGGGGGCGAAAACGCTGAAGCTTTCTTT

j_call: TRBJ1-5
d_call: TRBD1
cdr3_length: 13
clone_size: -
v_call: TRBV7-9
cdr3_aa: CASSRDSFQPQHF
cdr3_nt: TGTGCCAGCAGCCGGGACAGCTTCCAGCCCCAGCATTTT

j_call: TRBJ1-6
d_call: TRBD1
cdr3_length: 15
clone_size: -
v_call: TRBV2
cdr3_aa: CASRFGTGGNSPLHF
cdr3_nt: TGTGCCAGCAGATTCGGGACAGGGGGAAATTCACCCCTCCACTTT

j_call: TRBJ2-7
d_call: -
cdr3_length: 14
clone_size: -
v_call: TRBV18
cdr3_aa: CASSPYPRGDEQYF
cdr3_nt: TGTGCCAGCTCACCTTATCCACGGGGCGACGAGCAGTACTTC

j_call: TRBJ1-5
d_call: -
cdr3_length: 14
clone_size: once
v_call: TRBV6-1
cdr3_aa: CASSVMSGNQPQHF
cdr3_nt: TGTGCCAGCAGTGTGATGTCTGGCAATCAGCCCCAGCATTTT

j_call: TRBJ1-1
d_call: -
cdr3_length: 15
clone_size: -
v_call: TRBV16
cdr3_aa: CASRANNQKNTEAFF
cdr3_nt: TGTGCCAGCAGAGCCAATAACCAGAAGAACACTGAAGCTTTCTTT

j_call: TRBJ2-1
d_call: -
cdr3_length: 13
clone_size: -
v_call: TRBV11-2
cdr3_aa: CASSFSAYNEQFF
cdr3_nt: TGTGCCAGCAGCTTCAGCGCCTACAATGAGCAGTTCTTC

j_call: TRBJ1-5
d_call: TRBD1
cdr3_length: 20
clone_size: -
v_call: TRBV19
cdr3_aa: CARAHSSGGRVPKGNQPQHF
cdr3_nt: TGTGCCAGAGCCCACTCATCAGGGGGCCGGGTCCCTAAGGGCAATCAGCCCCAGCATTTT

j_call: TRBJ1-2
d_call: -
cdr3_length: 12
clone_size: few
v_call: TRBV2
cdr3_aa: CASSRDGYGYTF
cdr3_nt: TGTGCCAGCAGTAGGGACGGCTATGGCTACACCTTC

j_call: TRBJ1-2
d_call: -
cdr3_length: 15
clone_size: -
v_call: TRBV4-1
cdr3_aa: CASSQQAKANYGYTF
cdr3_nt: TGCGCCAGCAGCCAGCAGGCGAAAGCTAACTATGGCTACACCTTC

j_call: TRBJ1-1
d_call: TRBD1
cdr3_length: 14
clone_size: -
v_call: TRBV6-1
cdr3_aa: CASSSGTGLTEAFF
cdr3_nt: TGTGCCAGCAGCAGTGGGACAGGGCTTACTGAAGCTTTCTTT

j_call: TRBJ1-2
d_call: -
cdr3_length: 14
clone_size: -
v_call: TRBV19
cdr3_aa: CASSSPEKASGYTF
cdr3_nt: TGTGCCAGTAGTTCCCCGGAGAAGGCGTCTGGCTACACCTTC

j_call: TRBJ2-3
d_call: TRBD2
cdr3_length: 16
clone_size: -
v_call: TRBV4-1
cdr3_aa: CASSQGTSGISDTQYF
cdr3_nt: TGCGCCAGCAGCCAAGGGACTAGCGGGATTTCAGATACGCAGTATTTT

j_call: TRBJ2-5
d_call: -
cdr3_length: 13
clone_size: -
v_call: TRBV4-1
cdr3_aa: CASSRWGKETQYF
cdr3_nt: TGCGCCAGCAGCCGGTGGGGAAAGGAGACCCAGTACTTC

j_call: TRBJ2-1
d_call: -
cdr3_length: 15
clone_size: -
v_call: TRBV7-6
cdr3_aa: CASSWPPEDDNEQFF
cdr3_nt: TGTGCCAGCAGCTGGCCCCCGGAGGACGACAATGAGCAGTTCTTC

j_call: TRBJ1-2
d_call: -
cdr3_length: 15
clone_size: -
v_call: TRBV9
cdr3_aa: CASSVGGSSNYGYTF
cdr3_nt: TGTGCCAGCAGCGTAGGTGGGTCCTCTAACTATGGCTACACCTTC

j_call: TRBJ1-5
d_call: TRBD1
cdr3_length: 14
clone_size: -
v_call: TRBV28
cdr3_aa: CASRDTGDQRPQHF
cdr3_nt: TGTGCCAGCAGAGATACAGGGGACCAGCGGCCCCAGCATTTT

j_call: TRBJ2-5
d_call: -
cdr3_length: 13
clone_size: few
v_call: TRBV11-1
cdr3_aa: CASRFEVAETQYF
cdr3_nt: TGTGCCAGCAGGTTCGAGGTAGCGGAGACCCAGTACTTC

j_call: TRBJ1-5
d_call: -
cdr3_length: 16
clone_size: -
v_call: TRBV5-4
cdr3_aa: CASSFGGADSNQPQHF
cdr3_nt: TGTGCCAGCAGCTTCGGGGGGGCAGATAGCAATCAGCCCCAGCATTTT

j_call: TRBJ2-2
d_call: TRBD2
cdr3_length: 16
clone_size: -
v_call: TRBV7-2
cdr3_aa: CASSSPGLAATGELFF
cdr3_nt: TGTGCCAGCAGCTCACCGGGACTAGCTGCCACCGGGGAGCTGTTTTTT

j_call: TRBJ1-1
d_call: -
cdr3_length: 13
clone_size: -
v_call: TRBV19
cdr3_aa: CASSAQSSTEAFF
cdr3_nt: TGTGCCAGTAGTGCCCAAAGTAGCACTGAAGCTTTCTTT

j_call: TRBJ2-5
d_call: -
cdr3_length: 10
clone_size: -
v_call: TRBV2
cdr3_aa: CASREETQYF
cdr3_nt: TGTGCCAGCAGGGAAGAGACCCAGTACTTC

j_call: TRBJ2-3
d_call: -
cdr3_length: 12
clone_size: -
v_call: TRBV19
cdr3_aa: CATQSQTDTQYF
cdr3_nt: TGTGCCACCCAGAGTCAGACAGATACGCAGTATTTT